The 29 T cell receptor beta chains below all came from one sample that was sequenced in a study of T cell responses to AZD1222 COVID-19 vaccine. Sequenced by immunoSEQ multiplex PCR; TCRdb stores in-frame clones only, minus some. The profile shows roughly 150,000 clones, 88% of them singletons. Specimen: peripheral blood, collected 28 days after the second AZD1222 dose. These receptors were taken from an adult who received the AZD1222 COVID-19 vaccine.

CDR3 loop: CASSSRSGEQFF. DNA for the CDR3: TGTGCCAGCAGCTCCCGTTCGGGCGAGCAGTTCTTC. The V call is TRBV5-6, the J call TRBJ2-1; D unresolved. The ends were cut back, 3 bases at V and 10 bases at J, with 11 bases in the middle. Germline V gives CDR1 SGHDT, CDR2 YYEEEE. This CDR3 has 12 residues.

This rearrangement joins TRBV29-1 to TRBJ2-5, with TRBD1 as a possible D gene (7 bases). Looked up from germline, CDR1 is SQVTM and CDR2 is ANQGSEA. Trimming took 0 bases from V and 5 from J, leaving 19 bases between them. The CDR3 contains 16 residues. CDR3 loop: CSVEDIQGFSGETQYF. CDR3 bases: TGCAGCGTTGAAGATATACAGGGGTTCAGCGGGGAGACCCAGTACTTC.

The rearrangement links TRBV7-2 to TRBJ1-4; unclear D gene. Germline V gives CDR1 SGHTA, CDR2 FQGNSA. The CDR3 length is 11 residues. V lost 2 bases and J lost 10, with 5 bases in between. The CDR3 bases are TGTGCCAGCAGCTTATTCGGAAAACTGTTTTTT. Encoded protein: CASSLFGKLFF.

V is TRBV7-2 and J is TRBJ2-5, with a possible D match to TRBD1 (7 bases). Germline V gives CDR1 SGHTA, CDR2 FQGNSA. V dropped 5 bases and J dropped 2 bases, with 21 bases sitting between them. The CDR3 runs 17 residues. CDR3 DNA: TGTGCCAGCAGCCCAAGTACAGGGGCGGCGGGGCAAGAGACCCAGTACTTC. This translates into CASSPSTGAAGQETQYF.

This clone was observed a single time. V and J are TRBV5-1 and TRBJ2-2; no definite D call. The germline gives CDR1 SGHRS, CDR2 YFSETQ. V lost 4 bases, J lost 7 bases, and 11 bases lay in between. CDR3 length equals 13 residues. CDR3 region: CASSTDSGGELFF. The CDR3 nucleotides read TGCGCCAGCAGCACCGATTCCGGCGGGGAGCTGTTTTTT. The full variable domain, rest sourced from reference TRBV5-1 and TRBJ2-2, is KAGVTQTPRYLIKTRGQQVTLSCSPISGHRSVSWYQQTPGQGLQFLFEYFSETQRNKGNFPGRFSGRQFSNSRSEMNVSTLELGDSALYLCASSTDSGGELFFGEGSRLTVL.

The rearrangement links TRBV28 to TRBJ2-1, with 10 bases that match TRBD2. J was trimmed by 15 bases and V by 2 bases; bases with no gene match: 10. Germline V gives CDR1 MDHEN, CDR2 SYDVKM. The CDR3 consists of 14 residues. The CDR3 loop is CASSLESSGRIGFF. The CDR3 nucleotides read TGTGCCAGCAGTTTAGAATCTAGCGGGAGAATAGGGTTCTTC.

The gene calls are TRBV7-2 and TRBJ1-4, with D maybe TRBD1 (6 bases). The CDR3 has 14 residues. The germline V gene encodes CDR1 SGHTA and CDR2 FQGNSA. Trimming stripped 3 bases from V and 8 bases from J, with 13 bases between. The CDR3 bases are TGTGCCAGCAGCTTGAGACAGGAGGGGGAAAAACTGTTTTTT. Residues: CASSLRQEGEKLFF.

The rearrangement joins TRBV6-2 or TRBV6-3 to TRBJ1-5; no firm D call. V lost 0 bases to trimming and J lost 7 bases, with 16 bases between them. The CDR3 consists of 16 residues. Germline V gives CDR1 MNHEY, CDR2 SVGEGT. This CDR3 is CASSYSRAAQWQPQHF. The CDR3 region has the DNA TGTGCCAGCAGTTACTCGAGGGCGGCCCAGTGGCAGCCCCAGCATTTT.

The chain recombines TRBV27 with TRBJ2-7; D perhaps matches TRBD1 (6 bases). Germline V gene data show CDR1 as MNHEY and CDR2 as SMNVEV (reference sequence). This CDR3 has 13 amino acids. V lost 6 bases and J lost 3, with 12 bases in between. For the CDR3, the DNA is TGTGCCAGCAGCCCCAGGGGATACTACGAGCAGTACTTC. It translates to CASSPRGYYEQYF.

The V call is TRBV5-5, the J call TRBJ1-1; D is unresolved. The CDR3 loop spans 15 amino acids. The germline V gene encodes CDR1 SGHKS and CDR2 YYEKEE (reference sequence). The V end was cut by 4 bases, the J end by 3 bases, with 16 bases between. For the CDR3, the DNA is TGTGCCAGCAGCGCCGCTCTGTTCGCGTACACTGAAGCTTTCTTT. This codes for CASSAALFAYTEAFF.

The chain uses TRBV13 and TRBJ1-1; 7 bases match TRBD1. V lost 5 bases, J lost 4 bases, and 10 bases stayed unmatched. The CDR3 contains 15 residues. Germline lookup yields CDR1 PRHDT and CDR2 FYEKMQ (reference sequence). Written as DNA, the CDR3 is TGTGCCAGCAGCAAACCCGACAGGGCTTTCACTGAAGCTTTCTTT. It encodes CASSKPDRAFTEAFF.

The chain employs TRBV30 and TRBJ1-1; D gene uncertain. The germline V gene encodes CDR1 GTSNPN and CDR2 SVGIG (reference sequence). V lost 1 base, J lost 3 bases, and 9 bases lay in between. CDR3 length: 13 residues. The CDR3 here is CAWSGVGYTEAFF. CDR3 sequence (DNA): TGTGCCTGGAGTGGGGTGGGGTACACTGAAGCTTTCTTT.

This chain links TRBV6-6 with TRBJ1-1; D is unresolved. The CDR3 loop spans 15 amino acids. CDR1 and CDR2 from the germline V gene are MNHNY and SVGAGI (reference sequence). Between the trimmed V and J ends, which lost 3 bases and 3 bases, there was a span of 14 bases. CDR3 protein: CASSYPRDGYTEAFF. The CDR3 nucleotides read TGTGCCAGCAGTTATCCCCGCGACGGATACACTGAAGCTTTCTTT.

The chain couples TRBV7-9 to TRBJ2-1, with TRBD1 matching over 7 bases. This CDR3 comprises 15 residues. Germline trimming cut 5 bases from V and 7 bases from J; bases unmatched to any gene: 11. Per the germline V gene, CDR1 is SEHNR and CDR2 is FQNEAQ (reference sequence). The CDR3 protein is CASSMGQTYHNEQFF. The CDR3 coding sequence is TGTGCCAGCAGCATGGGACAGACCTACCATAATGAGCAGTTCTTC. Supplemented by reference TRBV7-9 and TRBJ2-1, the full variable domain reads DTGVSQNPRHKITKRGQNVTFRCDPISEHNRLYWYRQTLGQGPEFLTYFQNEAQLEKSRLLSDRFSAERPKGSFSTLEIQRTEQGDSAMYLCASSMGQTYHNEQFFGPGTRLTVL.

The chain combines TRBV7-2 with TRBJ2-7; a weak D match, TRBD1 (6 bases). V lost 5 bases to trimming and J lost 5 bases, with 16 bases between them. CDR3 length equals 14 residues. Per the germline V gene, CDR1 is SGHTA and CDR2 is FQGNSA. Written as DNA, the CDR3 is TGTGCCAGCAGCCCGAGGGGGACACGGGACGAGCAGTACTTC. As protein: CASSPRGTRDEQYF.

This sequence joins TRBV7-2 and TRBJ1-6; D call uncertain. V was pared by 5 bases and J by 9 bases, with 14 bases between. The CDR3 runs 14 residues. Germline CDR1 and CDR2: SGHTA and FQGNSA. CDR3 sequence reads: CASSVFVGSSPLHF. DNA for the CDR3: TGTGCCAGCAGCGTCTTTGTGGGGAGTTCACCCCTCCACTTT.

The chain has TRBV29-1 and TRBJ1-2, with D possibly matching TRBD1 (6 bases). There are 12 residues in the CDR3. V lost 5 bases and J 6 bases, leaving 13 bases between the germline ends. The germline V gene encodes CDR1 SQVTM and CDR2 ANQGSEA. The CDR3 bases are TGCAGCGTTCGCCAGGGGCCAGATGGCTACACCTTC. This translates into CSVRQGPDGYTF.

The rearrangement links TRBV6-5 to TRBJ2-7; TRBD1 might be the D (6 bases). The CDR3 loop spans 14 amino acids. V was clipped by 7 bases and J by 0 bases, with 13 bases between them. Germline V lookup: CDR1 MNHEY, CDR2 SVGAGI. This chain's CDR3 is CASTRDTGSYEQYF. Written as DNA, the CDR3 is TGTGCCAGCACCCGGGACACTGGCTCCTACGAGCAGTACTTC.

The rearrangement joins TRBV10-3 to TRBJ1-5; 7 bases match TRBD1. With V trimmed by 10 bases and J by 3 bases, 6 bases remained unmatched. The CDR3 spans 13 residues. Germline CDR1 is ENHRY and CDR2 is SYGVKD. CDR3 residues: CASRQGDNQPQHF. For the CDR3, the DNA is TGTGCCAGCCGACAGGGAGACAATCAGCCCCAGCATTTT.

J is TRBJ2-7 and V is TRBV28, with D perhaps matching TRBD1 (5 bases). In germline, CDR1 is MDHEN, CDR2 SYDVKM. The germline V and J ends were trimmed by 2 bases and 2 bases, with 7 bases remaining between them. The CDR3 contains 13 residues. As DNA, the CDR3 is TGTGCCAGCAGTTTAGACAGACCCTACGAGCAGTACTTC. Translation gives CASSLDRPYEQYF.

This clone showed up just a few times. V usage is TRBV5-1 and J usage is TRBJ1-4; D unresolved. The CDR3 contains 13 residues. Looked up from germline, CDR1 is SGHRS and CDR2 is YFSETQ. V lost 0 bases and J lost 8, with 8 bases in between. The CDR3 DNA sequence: TGCGCCAGCAGCTTGGGGGCACGGGAAAAACTGTTTTTT. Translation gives CASSLGAREKLFF.

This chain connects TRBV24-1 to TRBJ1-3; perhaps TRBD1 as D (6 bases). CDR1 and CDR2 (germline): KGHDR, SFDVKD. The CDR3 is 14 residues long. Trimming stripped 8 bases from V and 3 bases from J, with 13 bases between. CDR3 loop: CATNGQTGGNTIYF. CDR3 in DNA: TGTGCCACCAATGGACAGACGGGTGGAAACACCATATATTTT.

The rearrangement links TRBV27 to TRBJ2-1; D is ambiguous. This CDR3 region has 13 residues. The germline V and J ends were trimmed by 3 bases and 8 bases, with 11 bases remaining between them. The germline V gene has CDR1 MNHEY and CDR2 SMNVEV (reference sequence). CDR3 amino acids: CASSFSWSDEQFF. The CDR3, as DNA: TGTGCCAGCAGTTTTAGCTGGTCGGATGAGCAGTTCTTC.

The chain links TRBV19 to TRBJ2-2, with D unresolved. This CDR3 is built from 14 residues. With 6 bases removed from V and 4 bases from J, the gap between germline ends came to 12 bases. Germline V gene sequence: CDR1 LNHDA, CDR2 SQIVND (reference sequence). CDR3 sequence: CASRNYMGTGELFF. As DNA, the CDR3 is TGTGCCAGTAGGAACTATATGGGCACCGGGGAGCTGTTTTTT.

The CDR3 bases are TGTGCCAGCAGGACTAATCCCCCCGAGCAGTACTTC. Its translation is CASRTNPPEQYF. The V call is TRBV2, the J call TRBJ2-7; maybe TRBD2 (5 bases). Germline V gene lookup returns CDR1 SNHLY and CDR2 FYNNEI. The CDR3 totals 12 residues. Trimming took off 6 bases at V and 6 bases at J, with 12 bases between the two ends.

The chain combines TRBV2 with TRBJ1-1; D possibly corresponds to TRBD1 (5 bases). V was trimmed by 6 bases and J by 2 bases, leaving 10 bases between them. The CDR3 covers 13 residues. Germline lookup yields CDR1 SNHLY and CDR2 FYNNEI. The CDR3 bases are TGTGCCAGCAGACAGGTTTTAAACACTGAAGCTTTCTTT. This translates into CASRQVLNTEAFF.

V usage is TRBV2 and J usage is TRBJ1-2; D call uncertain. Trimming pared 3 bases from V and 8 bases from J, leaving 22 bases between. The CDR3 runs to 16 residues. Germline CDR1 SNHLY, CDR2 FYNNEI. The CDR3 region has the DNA TGTGCCAGCAGTGAGAGAAAAAGGAGAGGAGGAGGCGGCTACACCTTC. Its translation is CASSERKRRGGGGYTF.

The CDR3 sequence is CASSYFNRGLGQPQHF. CDR3 coding DNA: TGTGCCAGCAGTTACTTCAACAGGGGGCTGGGTCAGCCCCAGCATTTT. The chain has TRBV6-2 or TRBV6-3 and TRBJ1-5; 9 bases agree with TRBD1. Germline V gene data show CDR1 as MNHEY and CDR2 as SVGEGT. The CDR3 has 16 residues. V shed 1 base and J 6 bases; nucleotides not matched to a gene: 7.

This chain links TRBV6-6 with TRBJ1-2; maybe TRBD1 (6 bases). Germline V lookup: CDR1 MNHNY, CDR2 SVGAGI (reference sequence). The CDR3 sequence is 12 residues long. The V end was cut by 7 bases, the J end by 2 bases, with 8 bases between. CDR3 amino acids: CASMTGNYGYTF. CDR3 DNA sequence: TGTGCCAGCATGACAGGAAACTATGGCTACACCTTC.